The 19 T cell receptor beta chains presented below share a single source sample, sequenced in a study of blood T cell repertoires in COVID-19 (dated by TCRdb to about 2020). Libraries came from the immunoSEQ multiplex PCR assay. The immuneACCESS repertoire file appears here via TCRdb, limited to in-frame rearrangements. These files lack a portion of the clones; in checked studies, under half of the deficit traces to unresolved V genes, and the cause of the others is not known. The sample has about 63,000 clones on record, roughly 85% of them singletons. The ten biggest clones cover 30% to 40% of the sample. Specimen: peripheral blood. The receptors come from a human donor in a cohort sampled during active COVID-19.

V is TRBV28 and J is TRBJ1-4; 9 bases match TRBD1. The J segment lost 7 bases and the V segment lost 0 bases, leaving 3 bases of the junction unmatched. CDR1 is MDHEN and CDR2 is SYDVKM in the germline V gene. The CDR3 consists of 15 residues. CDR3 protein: CASSLWTGGREKLFF. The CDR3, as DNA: TGTGCCAGCAGTTTATGGACAGGGGGACGTGAAAAACTGTTTTTT. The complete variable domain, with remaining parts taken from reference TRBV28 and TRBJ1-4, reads DVKVTQSSRYLVKRTGEKVFLECVQDMDHENMFWYRQDPGLGLRLIYFSYDVKMKEKGDIPEGYSVSREKKERFSLILESASTNQTSMYLCASSLWTGGREKLFFGSGTQLSVL.

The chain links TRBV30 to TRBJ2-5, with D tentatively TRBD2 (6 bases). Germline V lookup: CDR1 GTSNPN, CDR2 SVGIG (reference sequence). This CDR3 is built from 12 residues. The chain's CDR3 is CALSGYQETQYF. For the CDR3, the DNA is TGTGCTTTAAGCGGGTACCAAGAGACCCAGTACTTC.

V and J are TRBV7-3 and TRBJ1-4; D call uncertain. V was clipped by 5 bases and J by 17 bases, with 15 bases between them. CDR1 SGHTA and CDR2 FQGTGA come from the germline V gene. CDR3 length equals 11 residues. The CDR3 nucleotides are TGTGCCAGCAGCCCCCCGTTTTTTCTCTTTTTT. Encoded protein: CASSPPFFLFF.

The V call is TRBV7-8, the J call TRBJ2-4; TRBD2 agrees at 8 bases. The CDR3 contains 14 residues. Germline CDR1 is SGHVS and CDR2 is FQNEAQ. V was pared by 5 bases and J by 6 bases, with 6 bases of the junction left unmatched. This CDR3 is CASSRAGAANIQYF. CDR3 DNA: TGTGCCAGCAGCCGAGCGGGAGCGGCAAACATTCAGTACTTC.

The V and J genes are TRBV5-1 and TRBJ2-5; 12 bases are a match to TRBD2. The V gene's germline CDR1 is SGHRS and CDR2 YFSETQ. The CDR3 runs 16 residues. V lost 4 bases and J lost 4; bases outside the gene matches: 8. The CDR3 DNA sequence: TGCGCCAGCAGCCTCTTGACTAGCGGGAGATCAGAGACCCAGTACTTC. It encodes CASSLLTSGRSETQYF.

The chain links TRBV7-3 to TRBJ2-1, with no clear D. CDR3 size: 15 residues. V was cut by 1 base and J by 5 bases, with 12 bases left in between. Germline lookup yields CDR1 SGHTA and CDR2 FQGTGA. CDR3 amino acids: CASSLSLPRNNEQFF. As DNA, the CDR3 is TGTGCCAGCAGCTTAAGCCTACCCCGAAACAATGAGCAGTTCTTC. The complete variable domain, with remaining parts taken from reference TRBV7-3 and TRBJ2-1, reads GAGVSQTPSNKVTEKGKYVELRCDPISGHTALYWYRQSLGQGPEFLIYFQGTGAADDSGLPNDRFFAVRPEGSVSTLKIQRTERGDSAVYLCASSLSLPRNNEQFFGPGTRLTVL.

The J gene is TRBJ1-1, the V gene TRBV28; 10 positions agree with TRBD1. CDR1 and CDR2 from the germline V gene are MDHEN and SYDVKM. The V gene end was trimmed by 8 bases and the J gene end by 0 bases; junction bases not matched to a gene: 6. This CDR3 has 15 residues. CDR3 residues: CASQPGQGMNTEAFF. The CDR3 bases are TGTGCCAGCCAACCGGGACAGGGGATGAACACTGAAGCTTTCTTT.

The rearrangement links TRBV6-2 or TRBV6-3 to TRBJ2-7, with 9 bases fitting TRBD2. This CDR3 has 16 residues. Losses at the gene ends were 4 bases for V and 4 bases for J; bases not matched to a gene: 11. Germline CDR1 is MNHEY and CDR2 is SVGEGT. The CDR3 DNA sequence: TGTGCCAGCAGTTCGCGGGGTAGCGGGAGTCTTTACGAGCAGTACTTC. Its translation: CASSSRGSGSLYEQYF.

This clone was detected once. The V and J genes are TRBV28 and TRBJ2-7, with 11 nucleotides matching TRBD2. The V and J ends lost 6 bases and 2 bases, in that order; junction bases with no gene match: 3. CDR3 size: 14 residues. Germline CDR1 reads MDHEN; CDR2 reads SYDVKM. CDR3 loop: CASRRLAGPYEQYF. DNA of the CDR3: TGTGCCAGCAGGAGACTAGCGGGACCCTACGAGCAGTACTTC. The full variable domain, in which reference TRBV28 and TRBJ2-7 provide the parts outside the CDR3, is DVKVTQSSRYLVKRTGEKVFLECVQDMDHENMFWYRQDPGLGLRLIYFSYDVKMKEKGDIPEGYSVSREKKERFSLILESASTNQTSMYLCASRRLAGPYEQYFGPGTRLTVT.

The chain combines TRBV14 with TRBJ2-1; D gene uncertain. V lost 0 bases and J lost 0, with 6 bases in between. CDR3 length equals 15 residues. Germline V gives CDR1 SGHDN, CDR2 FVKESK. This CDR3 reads CASSQDISSYNEQFF. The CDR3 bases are TGTGCCAGCAGCCAAGATATTTCCTCCTACAATGAGCAGTTCTTC.

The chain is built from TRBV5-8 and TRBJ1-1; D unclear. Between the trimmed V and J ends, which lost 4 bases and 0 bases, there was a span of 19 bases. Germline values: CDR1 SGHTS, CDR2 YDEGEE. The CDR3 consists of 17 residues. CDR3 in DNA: TGTGCCAGCAGCCCTGTCGGGTCCCAAGCTCTGAACACTGAAGCTTTCTTT. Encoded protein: CASSPVGSQALNTEAFF. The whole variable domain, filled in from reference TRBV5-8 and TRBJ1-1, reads EAGVTQSPTHLIKTRGQQATLRCSPISGHTSVYWYQQALGLGLQFLLWYDEGEERNRGNFPPRFSGRQFPNYSSELNVNALELEDSALYLCASSPVGSQALNTEAFFGQGTRLTVV.

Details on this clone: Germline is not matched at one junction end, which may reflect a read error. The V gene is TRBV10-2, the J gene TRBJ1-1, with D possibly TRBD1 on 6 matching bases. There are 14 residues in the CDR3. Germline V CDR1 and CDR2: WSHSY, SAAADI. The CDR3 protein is CASSESGGDTEAFF. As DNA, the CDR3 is TGCGCCAGCAGTGAGTCTGGGGGGGACACAGAAGCTTTCTTT.

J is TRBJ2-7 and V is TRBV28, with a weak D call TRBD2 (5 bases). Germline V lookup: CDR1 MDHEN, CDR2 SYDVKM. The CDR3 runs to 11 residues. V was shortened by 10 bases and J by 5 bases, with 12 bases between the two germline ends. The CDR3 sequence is CATLRGDEQYF. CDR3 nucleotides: TGTGCCACCCTTCGGGGAGACGAGCAGTACTTC.

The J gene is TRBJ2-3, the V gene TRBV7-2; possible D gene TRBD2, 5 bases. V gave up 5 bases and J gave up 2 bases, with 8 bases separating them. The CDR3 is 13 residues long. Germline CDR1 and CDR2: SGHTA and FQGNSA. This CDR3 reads CASSPLATDTQYF. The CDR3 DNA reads TGTGCCAGCAGCCCCCTAGCCACAGATACGCAGTATTTT.

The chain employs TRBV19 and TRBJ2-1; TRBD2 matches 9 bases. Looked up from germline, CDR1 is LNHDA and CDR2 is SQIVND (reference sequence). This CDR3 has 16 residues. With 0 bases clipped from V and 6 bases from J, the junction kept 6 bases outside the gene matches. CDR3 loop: CASSIDQAGGSNEQFF. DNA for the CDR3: TGTGCCAGTAGTATAGATCAAGCGGGAGGAAGCAATGAGCAGTTCTTC.

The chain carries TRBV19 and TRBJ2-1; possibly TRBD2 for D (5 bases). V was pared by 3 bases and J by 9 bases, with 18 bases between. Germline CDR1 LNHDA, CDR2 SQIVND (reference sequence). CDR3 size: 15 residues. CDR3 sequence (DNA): TGTGCCAGTAGTATCGGGGTGGTGGGAGTAAGTGAGCAGTTCTTC. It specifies CASSIGVVGVSEQFF.

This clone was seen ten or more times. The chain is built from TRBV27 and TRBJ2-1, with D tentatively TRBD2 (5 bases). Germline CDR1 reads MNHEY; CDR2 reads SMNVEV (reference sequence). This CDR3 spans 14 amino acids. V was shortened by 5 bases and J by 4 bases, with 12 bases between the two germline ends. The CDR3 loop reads CASSLSGPYNEQFF. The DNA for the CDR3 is TGTGCCAGCAGTCTGAGCGGACCTTACAATGAGCAGTTCTTC.

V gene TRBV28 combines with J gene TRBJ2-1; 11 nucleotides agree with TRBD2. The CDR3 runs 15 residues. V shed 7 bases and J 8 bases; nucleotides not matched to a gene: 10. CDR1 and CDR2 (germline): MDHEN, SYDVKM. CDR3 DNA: TGTGCCAGCACCTTCCTAGCGGGAGGTACGGATGAGCAGTTCTTC. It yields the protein CASTFLAGGTDEQFF.

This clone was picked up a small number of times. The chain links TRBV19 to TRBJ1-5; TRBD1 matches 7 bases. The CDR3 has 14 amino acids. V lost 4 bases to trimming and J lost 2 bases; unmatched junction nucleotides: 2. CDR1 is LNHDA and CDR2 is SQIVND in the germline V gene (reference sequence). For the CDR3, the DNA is TGTGCCAGTAGTAGCACAGGGGGCAATCAGCCCCAGCATTTT. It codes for CASSSTGGNQPQHF.